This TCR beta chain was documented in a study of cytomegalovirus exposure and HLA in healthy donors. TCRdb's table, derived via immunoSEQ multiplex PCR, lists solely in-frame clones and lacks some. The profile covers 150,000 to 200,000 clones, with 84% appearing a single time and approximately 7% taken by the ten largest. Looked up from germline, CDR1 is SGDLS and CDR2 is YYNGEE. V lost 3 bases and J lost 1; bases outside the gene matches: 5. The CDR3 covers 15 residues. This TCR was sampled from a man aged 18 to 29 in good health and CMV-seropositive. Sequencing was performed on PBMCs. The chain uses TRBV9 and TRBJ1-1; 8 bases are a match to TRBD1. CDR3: CASSATGTGNTEAFF. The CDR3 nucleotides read TGTGCCAGCAGCGCCACCGGGACAGGGAACACTGAAGCTTTCTTT.